The next 25 T cell receptor beta chains were all read from a single sample in a study of response to subunit inactivated influenza vaccine. TCRdb re-called the RT-PCR reads with MiXCR, one entry per CDR3 protein. Among 530,000 or so distinct CDR3 sequences listed, 13% to 15% were seen once. The sequences come from PBMCs from blood, collected 11 to 12 days after vaccination. The receptors come from a man over 45 who received an inactivated influenza vaccine.

V usage is TRBV30 and J usage is TRBJ2-5; D is perhaps TRBD2 (7 bases). Per the germline V gene, CDR1 is GTSNPN and CDR2 is SVGIG (reference sequence). The CDR3 has 14 residues. Trimming cost V 2 bases and J 4 bases, with 14 bases left between them. The CDR3 DNA follows: TGTGCCTGGAGTTGGGTCGGGGGGCGAGAGACCCAGTACTTC. Amino acid sequence: CAWSWVGGRETQYF. Supplemented by reference TRBV30 and TRBJ2-5, the full variable domain reads SQTIHQWPATLVQPVGSPLSLECTVEGTSNPNLYWYRQAAGRGLQLLFYSVGIGQISSEVPQNLSASRPQDRQFILSSKKLLLSDSGFYLCAWSWVGGRETQYFGPGTRLLVL.

This chain connects TRBV4-2 to TRBJ2-5, with 9 bases lining up with TRBD2. Germline values: CDR1 LGHNA, CDR2 YNFKEQ. V was pared by 1 base and J by 3 bases, with 6 bases of the junction left unmatched. The CDR3 loop spans 16 amino acids. The CDR3 reads CASSQGVAGAEETQYF. The CDR3 bases are TGTGCCAGCAGCCAAGGGGTAGCGGGGGCTGAAGAGACCCAGTACTTC.

This clonotype was counted between two and nine times. The chain combines TRBV11-2 with TRBJ2-5; 8 bases align to TRBD1. Germline V gene data show CDR1 as SGHAT and CDR2 as FQNNGV. This CDR3 has 16 amino acids. The J segment lost 0 bases and the V segment lost 8 bases, leaving 11 bases of the junction unmatched. The DNA of the CDR3 is TGTGCCAGCGAGAATGTCCAGGGGGCGTACCAAGAGACCCAGTACTTC. It translates to CASENVQGAYQETQYF.

This clonotype has just a few counts. The chain uses TRBV7-8 and TRBJ2-3; 8 bases match TRBD2. J gave up 3 bases and V 4 bases, and 12 bases lay outside the gene matches. The CDR3 extends over 17 amino acids. Germline CDR1 is SGHVS and CDR2 is FQNEAQ. As DNA, the CDR3 is TGTGCCAGCAGCTCCCGGGGTAGCGGGGAACTGACAGATACGCAGTATTTT. It specifies CASSSRGSGELTDTQYF.

This clonotype has only a few counts. V and J are TRBV6-1 and TRBJ2-1, with TRBD2 matching over 12 bases. CDR1 and CDR2 (germline): MNHNS, SASEGT. The CDR3 contains 16 residues. V dropped 5 bases and J dropped 7; count of bases not matched to a gene: 9. The CDR3 sequence is CASSPLGLAGLNEQFF. CDR3 nucleotide sequence: TGTGCCAGCAGTCCACTAGGACTAGCGGGATTGAATGAGCAGTTCTTC.

This clonotype was detected a few times. The V and J genes are TRBV29-1 and TRBJ1-1; D remains unclear. Trimming removed 0 bases from V and 5 bases from J, with 10 bases in between. Germline lookup yields CDR1 SQVTM and CDR2 ANQGSEA. The CDR3 extends over 13 amino acids. CDR3 coding DNA: TGCAGCGTTGAAGATTTAACAAGAACTGAAGCTTTCTTT. Translating gives CSVEDLTRTEAFF. Drawing the rest from reference TRBV29-1 and TRBJ1-1, the complete variable domain is SAVISQKPSRDICQRGTSLTIQCQVDSQVTMMFWYRQQPGQSLTLIATANQGSEATYESGFVIDKFPISRPNLTFSTLTVSNMSPEDSSIYLCSVEDLTRTEAFFGQGTRLTVV.

The rearrangement links TRBV3-1 to TRBJ2-2; D is ambiguous. The CDR3 consists of 13 residues. Deletions cut 6 bases from V and 2 bases from J, with 7 bases between. Germline-derived CDR1 and CDR2 are LGHDT and YNNKEL (reference sequence). The CDR3 reads CASRASNTGELFF. The CDR3 nucleotides read TGTGCCAGCAGGGCTAGTAACACCGGGGAGCTGTTTTTT.

This clonotype was found many times. The rearrangement links TRBV29-1 to TRBJ2-2, with D possibly matching TRBD1 (6 bases). Germline CDR1 reads SQVTM; CDR2 reads ANQGSEA. V was trimmed by 8 bases and J by 2 bases, leaving 15 bases between them. The CDR3 loop spans 14 amino acids. The CDR3 loop is CSTTGQQNTGELFF. CDR3 DNA sequence: TGCAGCACAACCGGACAGCAAAACACCGGGGAGCTGTTTTTT.

V and J are TRBV27 and TRBJ1-5, with D unclear. Looked up from germline, CDR1 is MNHEY and CDR2 is SMNVEV (reference sequence). With 4 bases removed from V and 3 bases from J, the gap between germline ends came to 10 bases. CDR3 length: 14 residues. CDR3 sequence reads: CASSSYNNNQPQHF. The DNA of the CDR3 is TGTGCCAGCAGTTCCTACAATAACAATCAGCCCCAGCATTTT.

The gene calls are TRBV29-1 and TRBJ1-2; D remains unclear. The CDR3 covers 13 residues. V was clipped by 1 base and J by 5 bases, with 11 bases between them. The germline V gene has CDR1 SQVTM and CDR2 ANQGSEA. CDR3 loop: CSVEVEGWYGYTF. The CDR3 DNA follows: TGCAGCGTTGAAGTGGAGGGTTGGTATGGCTACACCTTC.

This chain joins TRBV7-9 and TRBJ2-3; D tentatively reads TRBD1 or TRBD2 (6 bases each). The germline V gene has CDR1 SEHNR and CDR2 FQNEAQ (reference sequence). Trimming left V 5 bases short and J 0 bases short, with 15 bases between. This CDR3 region has 16 residues. Here the CDR3 reads CASSLRLGGSTDTQYF. Here the CDR3 DNA reads TGTGCCAGCAGCCTCAGACTAGGGGGTAGCACAGATACGCAGTATTTT.

This clonotype has only a few counts. V gene TRBV7-8 combines with J gene TRBJ1-5, with 8 bases identical to TRBD1. From germline, CDR1 is SGHVS and CDR2 FQNEAQ. This CDR3 region has 17 residues. Losses at the gene ends were 0 bases for V and 2 bases for J; bases not matched to a gene: 6. The DNA for the CDR3 is TGTGCCAGCAGCTTAGCTCAGGGGGCTAGTCGCAATCAGCCCCAGCATTTT. It is translated as CASSLAQGASRNQPQHF.

The V gene is TRBV18, the J gene TRBJ1-1; 9 bases are a match to TRBD1. J lost 7 bases, V lost 5 bases, and 5 bases had no gene match. The CDR3 sequence is 13 residues long. Germline V gene sequence: CDR1 KGHSH, CDR2 LQKENI. CDR3: CASSTGTGIEAFF. In DNA, the CDR3 is TGTGCCAGCTCAACCGGGACAGGGATTGAAGCTTTCTTT.

CDR3 sequence: CASSVGATGELFF. CDR3 nucleotide sequence: TGTGCCAGCAGCGTAGGGGCCACCGGGGAGCTGTTTTTT. The chain has TRBV9 and TRBJ2-2; D is ambiguous. Trimming shortened V by 0 bases and J by 4 bases, and 4 bases separated the two germline ends. Germline CDR1 and CDR2: SGDLS and YYNGEE. The CDR3 sequence is 13 residues long.

This clonotype was picked up a small number of times. V gene TRBV7-9 combines with J gene TRBJ1-1; a weak D match, TRBD1 (6 bases). CDR1 is SEHNR and CDR2 is FQNEAQ in the germline V gene (reference sequence). This CDR3 contains 16 residues. Trimming cost V 5 bases and J 0 bases, with 16 bases left between them. CDR3 residues: CASSASGHPMNTEAFF. CDR3 nucleotides: TGTGCCAGCAGCGCGTCGGGACACCCCATGAACACTGAAGCTTTCTTT.

This clonotype has more than one count but fewer than ten. The chain links TRBV10-3 to TRBJ2-5, with a weak D call TRBD1 (6 bases). Germline V gene lookup returns CDR1 ENHRY and CDR2 SYGVKD. This CDR3 contains 14 residues. Trimming pared 10 bases from V and 5 bases from J, leaving 20 bases between. This chain's CDR3 is CATSHGERGETQYF. The CDR3 nucleotides are TGTGCCACGAGTCACGGAGAAAGGGGGGAGACCCAGTACTTC.

This chain connects TRBV20-1 to TRBJ2-7; 12 nucleotides agree with TRBD2. This CDR3 region has 15 residues. V shed 6 bases, J shed 3 bases, and the junction held 9 bases outside the gene matches. CDR1 is DFQATT and CDR2 is SNEGSKA in the germline V gene (reference sequence). The CDR3 DNA reads as TGCAGTGCCCCCCCCCCGACTAGCGGGGGCTACGAGCAGTACTTC. Encoded protein: CSAPPPTSGGYEQYF.

This clonotype was detected only a few times. V and J are TRBV7-6 and TRBJ1-4; D is possibly TRBD1 (6 bases). The germline V gene has CDR1 SGHVS and CDR2 FNYEAQ. The length of the CDR3 is 19 residues. Trimming took 4 bases from V and 8 from J, leaving 29 bases between them. CDR3 in DNA: TGTGCCAGCAGCTCGATACTAACAGGGCCGGGGCAAGGAAGGGAAAAACTGTTTTTT. Amino acids: CASSSILTGPGQGREKLFF.

This clonotype has more than one count but fewer than ten. The chain's CDR3 is CASSFGGTATNEQFF. CDR3 sequence (DNA): TGCGCCAGCAGCTTTGGGGGGACGGCCACCAATGAGCAGTTCTTC. The chain is built from TRBV5-1 and TRBJ2-1; the D gene is possibly TRBD2 (6 bases). The germline CDR1 and CDR2 sequences are SGHRS and YFSETQ. There are 15 residues in the CDR3. The V and J ends lost 2 bases and 6 bases respectively, with 15 bases between them.

The rearrangement uses TRBV6-2 or TRBV6-3 and TRBJ2-7; D ambiguous. Trimming took off 5 bases at V and 4 bases at J, with 9 bases between the two ends. This CDR3 is built from 12 residues. The germline V gene encodes CDR1 MNHEY and CDR2 SVGEGT. Here the CDR3 reads CASSPNGYEQYF. The CDR3 DNA reads TGTGCCAGCAGTCCGAACGGGTACGAGCAGTACTTC.

The chain links TRBV20-1 to TRBJ2-2; 13 bases align to TRBD2. CDR1 and CDR2 from the germline V gene are DFQATT and SNEGSKA (reference sequence). V lost 0 bases and J lost 8; bases outside the gene matches: 6. CDR3 length: 16 residues. The CDR3 here is CSARDVTSGRSGELFF. CDR3 coding DNA: TGCAGTGCTAGAGACGTGACTAGCGGGAGGTCGGGGGAGCTGTTTTTT.

The chain joins TRBV28 to TRBJ1-2, with TRBD1 matching over 9 bases. The germline V gene encodes CDR1 MDHEN and CDR2 SYDVKM. The CDR3 length is 17 residues. V lost 3 bases and J lost 5; bases outside the gene matches: 13. CDR3: CASSFSTGGISGYGYTF. The DNA of the CDR3 is TGTGCCAGCAGTTTTTCGACAGGGGGAATCTCTGGGTATGGCTACACCTTC.

The chain uses TRBV2 and TRBJ2-3, with 7 bases lining up with TRBD2. V trimming: 4 bases; J trimming: 3 bases; junction bases outside the gene matches: 10. CDR3 length: 16 residues. CDR1 is SNHLY, CDR2 FYNNEI, per germline. The CDR3: CASSVEAGASTDTQYF. CDR3 DNA sequence: TGTGCCAGCAGTGTGGAGGCGGGAGCGAGTACAGATACGCAGTATTTT.

The chain recombines TRBV4-2 with TRBJ1-1; D gene uncertain. V gave up 4 bases and J gave up 3 bases, with 18 bases separating them. Germline CDR1 reads LGHNA; CDR2 reads YNFKEQ. CDR3 length: 16 amino acids. Here the CDR3 reads CASSPFSMGVDTEAFF. DNA of the CDR3: TGTGCCAGCAGCCCCTTTTCGATGGGCGTTGACACTGAAGCTTTCTTT.

This clonotype has just a few counts. This rearrangement joins TRBV5-1 to TRBJ2-5, with D unresolved. From germline, CDR1 is SGHRS and CDR2 YFSETQ. The CDR3 has 16 amino acids. V gave up 0 bases and J gave up 2 bases, with 14 bases separating them. CDR3 DNA sequence: TGCGCCAGCAGCTTGGCCGAGCCAACTATGCAAGAGACCCAGTACTTC. Protein sequence: CASSLAEPTMQETQYF.